This is a list of T cell receptor beta chains from one sample in a study of T cells of healthy individuals. TCRdb analysed the 5' RACE reads with MiXCR anew, one entry per CDR3 protein. Of around 63,000 distinct CDR3 sequences in the sample, 15% to 20% were seen once. These receptors originate from a human donor in good health. Each CDR3 is given with its conserved first and last residue. A D gene is named only where the DNA matches it firmly. Only part of the rows carry a size: once, few, many, or a class if the clone is expanded.

TRBJ2-7	TRBD2	many	TRBV5-1	CASRTGTGGNYEQYF	TGCGCCAGCAGAACCGGGACGGGGGGAAATTACGAGCAGTACTTC
TRBJ2-5	NA	medium-sized	TRBV20-1	CSAHETQYF	TGCAGTGCCCATGAGACCCAGTACTTC
TRBJ1-3	TRBD1	NA	TRBV28	CASSLGQVSGNTIYF	TGTGCCAGCAGTTTAGGACAGGTCTCTGGAAACACCATATATTTT
TRBJ2-1	NA	NA	TRBV6-6	CASSYGNEQFF	TGTGCCAGCAGTTATGGTAATGAGCAGTTCTTC
TRBJ2-3	NA	many	TRBV7-3	CASSRGSGTDTQYF	TGTGCCAGCTCTCGCGGTTCAGGCACAGATACGCAGTATTTT
TRBJ1-1	NA	many	TRBV11-1	CASSLAGPNTEAFF	TGTGCCAGCAGCTTAGCAGGGCCGAACACTGAAGCTTTCTTT
TRBJ2-1	NA	NA	TRBV20-1	CSARDYNEQFF	TGCAGTGCTAGGGACTACAATGAGCAGTTCTTC
TRBJ2-7	TRBD1	NA	TRBV20-1	CSADETGDNEQYF	TGCAGTGCAGACGAAACAGGGGATAACGAGCAGTACTTC
TRBJ2-4	NA	many	TRBV20-1	CSATRAQGGKNIQYF	TGCAGTGCTACGCGGGCCCAGGGGGGCAAAAACATTCAGTACTTC
TRBJ1-4	NA	few	TRBV28	CASREGPSNEKLFF	TGTGCCAGCAGGGAAGGGCCCAGTAATGAAAAACTGTTTTTT
TRBJ1-1	NA	few	TRBV12-3/TRBV12-4	CASSYQSNTEAFF	TGTGCCAGCAGTTATCAGAGTAACACTGAAGCTTTCTTT
TRBJ2-7	NA	few	TRBV10-3	CAIKPGDSYEQYF	TGTGCCATCAAGCCGGGAGACTCCTACGAGCAGTACTTC
TRBJ2-3	NA	NA	TRBV27	CASSLTITDTQYF	TGTGCCAGCAGTTTAACCATCACAGATACGCAGTATTTT
TRBJ2-1	NA	NA	TRBV12-3/TRBV12-4	CASTGASYNEQFF	TGTGCCAGTACCGGGGCCTCCTACAATGAGCAGTTCTTC
TRBJ2-5	NA	many	TRBV5-4	CASSPLPKETQYF	TGTGCCAGCAGCCCGCTGCCCAAAGAGACCCAGTACTTC
TRBJ1-1	TRBD1	many	TRBV2	CASRGTGQDTEAFF	TGTGCCAGCAGGGGGACAGGGCAGGACACTGAAGCTTTCTTT
TRBJ1-1	TRBD1	NA	TRBV28	CASSIRGEAFF	TGTGCCAGCAGCATCAGGGGGGAAGCTTTCTTT
TRBJ1-4	NA	NA	TRBV19	CASSSTGLEGEKLFF	TGTGCCAGCTCCTCAACGGGCCTCGAGGGGGAAAAACTGTTTTTT
TRBJ2-7	TRBD2	NA	TRBV27	CASSLTSGTTYEQYF	TGTGCCAGCAGCCTGACTAGCGGAACAACCTACGAGCAGTACTTC
TRBJ1-2	NA	NA	TRBV7-9	CASSSSGELDGYTF	TGTGCCAGCAGCTCATCAGGGGAACTTGATGGCTACACCTTC
TRBJ2-5	NA	once	TRBV5-1	CASSVTGIQETQYF	TGCGCCAGCAGCGTAACAGGGATCCAAGAGACCCAGTACTTC
TRBJ2-3	TRBD1	few	TRBV5-1	CASSLRGQSSTDTQYF	TGCGCCAGCAGCTTGAGGGGGCAGTCTAGCACAGATACGCAGTATTTT
TRBJ1-3	NA	NA	TRBV29-1	CSVGTATGNTIYF	TGCAGCGTTGGGACAGCCACTGGAAACACCATATATTTT
TRBJ2-1	NA	NA	TRBV5-6	CASSTLAGNEQFF	TGTGCCAGCAGCACTCTAGCTGGGAATGAGCAGTTCTTC
TRBJ2-7	NA	NA	TRBV28	CASSLFLPGNHEQYF	TGTGCCAGCAGTTTGTTTCTGCCCGGGAACCACGAGCAGTACTTC